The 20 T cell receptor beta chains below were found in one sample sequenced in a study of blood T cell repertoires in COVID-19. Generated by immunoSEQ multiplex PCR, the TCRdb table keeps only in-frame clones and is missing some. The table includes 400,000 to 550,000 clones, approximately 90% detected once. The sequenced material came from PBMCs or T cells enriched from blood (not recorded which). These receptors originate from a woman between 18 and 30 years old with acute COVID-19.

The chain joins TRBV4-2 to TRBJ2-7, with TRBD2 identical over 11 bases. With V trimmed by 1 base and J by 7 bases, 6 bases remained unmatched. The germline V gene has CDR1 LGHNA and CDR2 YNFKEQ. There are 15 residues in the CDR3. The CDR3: CASSQGDLAGGEQYF. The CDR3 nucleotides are TGTGCCAGCAGCCAAGGCGATCTAGCGGGAGGTGAGCAGTACTTC.

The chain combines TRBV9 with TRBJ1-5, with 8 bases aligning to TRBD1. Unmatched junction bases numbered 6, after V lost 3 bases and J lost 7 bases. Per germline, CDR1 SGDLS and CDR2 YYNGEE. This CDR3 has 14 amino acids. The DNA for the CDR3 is TGTGCCAGCAGCGCCGGACAGGGCCTACAGCCCCAGCATTTT. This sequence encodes CASSAGQGLQPQHF.

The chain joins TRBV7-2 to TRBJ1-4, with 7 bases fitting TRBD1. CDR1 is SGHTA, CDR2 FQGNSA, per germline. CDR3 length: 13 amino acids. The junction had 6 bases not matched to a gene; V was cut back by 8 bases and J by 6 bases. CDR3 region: CASRQGGYEKLFF. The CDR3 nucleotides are TGTGCCAGCCGACAGGGAGGCTATGAAAAACTGTTTTTT.

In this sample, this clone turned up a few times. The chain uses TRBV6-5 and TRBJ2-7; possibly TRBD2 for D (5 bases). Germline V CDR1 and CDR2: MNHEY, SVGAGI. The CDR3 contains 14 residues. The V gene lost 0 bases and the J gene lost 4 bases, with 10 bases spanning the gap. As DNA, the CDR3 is TGTGCCAGCAGTTACTCGATGAGGGCTTACGAGCAGTACTTC. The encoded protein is CASSYSMRAYEQYF.

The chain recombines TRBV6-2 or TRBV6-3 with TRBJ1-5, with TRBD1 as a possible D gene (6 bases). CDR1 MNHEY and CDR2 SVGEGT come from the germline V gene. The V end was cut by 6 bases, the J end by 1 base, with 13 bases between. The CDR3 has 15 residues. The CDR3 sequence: CASSRTGFSNQPQHF. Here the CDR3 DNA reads TGTGCCAGCAGCCGAACAGGGTTCAGCAATCAGCCCCAGCATTTT.

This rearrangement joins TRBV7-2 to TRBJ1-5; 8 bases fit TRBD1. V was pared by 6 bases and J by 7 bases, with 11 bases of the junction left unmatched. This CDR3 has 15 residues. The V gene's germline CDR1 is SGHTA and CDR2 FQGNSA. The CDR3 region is CASRLREGTGQPQHF. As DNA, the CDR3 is TGTGCCAGCAGACTTAGGGAAGGGACAGGACAGCCCCAGCATTTT.

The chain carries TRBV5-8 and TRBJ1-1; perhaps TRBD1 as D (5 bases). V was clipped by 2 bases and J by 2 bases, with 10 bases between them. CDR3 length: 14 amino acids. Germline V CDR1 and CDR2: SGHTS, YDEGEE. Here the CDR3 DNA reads TGTGCCAGCAGCTTAGGGGTATTCAACACTGAAGCTTTCTTT. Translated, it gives CASSLGVFNTEAFF.

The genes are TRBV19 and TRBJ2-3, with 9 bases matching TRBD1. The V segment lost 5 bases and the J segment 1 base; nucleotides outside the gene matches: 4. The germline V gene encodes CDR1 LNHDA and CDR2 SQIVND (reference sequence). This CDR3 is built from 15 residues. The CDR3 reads CASSPRTGGTDTQYF. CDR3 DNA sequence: TGTGCCAGTAGTCCCCGGACAGGGGGCACAGATACGCAGTATTTT.

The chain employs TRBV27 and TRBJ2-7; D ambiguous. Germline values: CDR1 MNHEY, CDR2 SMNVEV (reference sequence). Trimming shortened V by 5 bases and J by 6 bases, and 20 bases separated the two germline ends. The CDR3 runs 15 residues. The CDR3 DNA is TGTGCCAGCAGTCCTACCCCTAGAGGTTCCCGCGAGCAGTACTTC. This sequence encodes CASSPTPRGSREQYF.

The CDR3 protein is CAIPRVQAGGGEQFF. DNA of the CDR3: TGTGCCATCCCCCGTGTGCAAGCGGGAGGGGGTGAGCAGTTCTTC. The chain couples TRBV5-3 to TRBJ2-1, with 10 bases aligning to TRBD2. TRBV5-3 is an ORF, and what it does is uncertain. J gave up 9 bases and V 9 bases, and 15 bases lay outside the gene matches. The CDR3 sequence is 15 residues long.

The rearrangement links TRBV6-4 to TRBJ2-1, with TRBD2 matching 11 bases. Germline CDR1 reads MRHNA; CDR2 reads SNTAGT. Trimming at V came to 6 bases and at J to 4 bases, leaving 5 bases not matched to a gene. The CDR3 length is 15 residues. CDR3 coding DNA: TGTGCCAGCAGCTTGGGACTAGCGGAATACAATGAGCAGTTCTTC. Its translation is CASSLGLAEYNEQFF.

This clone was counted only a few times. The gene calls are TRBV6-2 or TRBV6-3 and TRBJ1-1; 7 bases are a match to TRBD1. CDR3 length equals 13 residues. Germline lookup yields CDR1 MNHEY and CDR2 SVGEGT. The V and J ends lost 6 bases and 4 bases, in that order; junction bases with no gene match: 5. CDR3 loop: CASRYRGSTEAFF. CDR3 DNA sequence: TGTGCCAGCAGATACAGGGGAAGCACTGAAGCTTTCTTT.

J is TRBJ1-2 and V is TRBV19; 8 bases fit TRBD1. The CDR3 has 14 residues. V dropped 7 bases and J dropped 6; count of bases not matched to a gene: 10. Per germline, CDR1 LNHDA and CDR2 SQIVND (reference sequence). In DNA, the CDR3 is TGTGCCAGTAATCCCCGGGACAGGCGGGATGGCTACACCTTC. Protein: CASNPRDRRDGYTF.

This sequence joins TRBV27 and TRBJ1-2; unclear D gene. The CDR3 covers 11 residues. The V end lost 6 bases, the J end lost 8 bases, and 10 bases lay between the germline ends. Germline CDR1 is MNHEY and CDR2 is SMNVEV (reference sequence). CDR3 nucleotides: TGTGCCAGCAGCTCGGGTAGCGGCTACACCTTC. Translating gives CASSSGSGYTF.

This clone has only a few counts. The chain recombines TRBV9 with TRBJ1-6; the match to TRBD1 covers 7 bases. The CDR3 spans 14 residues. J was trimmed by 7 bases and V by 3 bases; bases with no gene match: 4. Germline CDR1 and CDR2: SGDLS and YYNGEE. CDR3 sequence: CASSARDRNSPLHF. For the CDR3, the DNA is TGTGCCAGCAGCGCCCGGGACAGAAATTCACCCCTCCACTTT.

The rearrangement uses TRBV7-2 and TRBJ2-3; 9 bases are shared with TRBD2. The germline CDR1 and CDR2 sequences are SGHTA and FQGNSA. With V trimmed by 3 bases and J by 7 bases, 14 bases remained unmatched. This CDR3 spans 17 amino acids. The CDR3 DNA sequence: TGTGCCAGCAGCTTGCGGGAGGGTCCCTCTAGGGGGAATACGCAGTATTTT. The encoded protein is CASSLREGPSRGNTQYF.

As DNA, the CDR3 is TGTGCCACACCCGACAGCTCCTACGAGCAGTACTTC. Translating gives CATPDSSYEQYF. The chain uses TRBV24-1 and TRBJ2-7; D may be TRBD1 (5 bases). Germline assignment: CDR1 KGHDR and CDR2 SFDVKD. With 10 bases removed from V and 0 bases from J, the gap between germline ends came to 9 bases. The CDR3 runs 12 residues.

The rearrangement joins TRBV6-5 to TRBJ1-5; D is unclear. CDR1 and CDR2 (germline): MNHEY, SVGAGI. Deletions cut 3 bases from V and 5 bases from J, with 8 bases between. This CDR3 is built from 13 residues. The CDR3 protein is CASSYSLDQPQHF. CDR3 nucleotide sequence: TGTGCCAGCAGTTATTCATTAGATCAGCCCCAGCATTTT.

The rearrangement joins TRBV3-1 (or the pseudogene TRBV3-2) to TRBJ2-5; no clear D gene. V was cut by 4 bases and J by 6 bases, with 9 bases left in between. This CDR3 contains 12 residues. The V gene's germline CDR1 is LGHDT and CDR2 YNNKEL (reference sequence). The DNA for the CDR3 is TGTGCCAGCAGCCCCACTCTCCAGACCCAGTACTTC. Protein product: CASSPTLQTQYF.

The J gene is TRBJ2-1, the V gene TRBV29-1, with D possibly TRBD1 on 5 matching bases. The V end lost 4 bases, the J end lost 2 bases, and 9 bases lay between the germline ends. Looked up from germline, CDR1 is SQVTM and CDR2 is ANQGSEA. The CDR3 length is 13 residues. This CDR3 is CSVVETAYNEQFF. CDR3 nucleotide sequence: TGCAGCGTTGTGGAGACAGCCTACAATGAGCAGTTCTTC.